The next 3 T cell receptor beta chains were all read from a single sample in a study of technical replicates of blood from four donors. Assay used: immunoSEQ multiplex PCR; TCRdb lists only in-frame clones, some missing. The sample yields approximately 92,000 clones, roughly 96% seen once. Source material: T cells isolated from PBMCs. Source of these receptors: a human donor in good health.

V usage is TRBV19 and J usage is TRBJ1-5; D is perhaps TRBD1 (5 bases). The germline V and J ends were trimmed by 3 bases and 0 bases, with 12 bases remaining between them. The CDR3 spans 16 residues. CDR1 and CDR2 from the germline V gene are LNHDA and SQIVND (reference sequence). CDR3 sequence reads: CASSIGGLYSNQPQHF. The CDR3, as DNA: TGTGCCAGTAGTATCGGGGGGTTATATAGCAATCAGCCCCAGCATTTT.

The J gene is TRBJ2-1, the V gene TRBV11-2, with TRBD2 identical over 9 bases. The J segment lost 1 base and the V segment lost 1 base, leaving 2 bases of the junction unmatched. This CDR3 comprises 16 residues. Germline assignment: CDR1 SGHAT and CDR2 FQNNGV. CDR3 coding DNA: TGTGCCAGCAGCTTAGCTCTAGCGGGATCCTACAATGAGCAGTTCTTC. The encoded protein is CASSLALAGSYNEQFF. The variable domain in full, completed from reference TRBV11-2 and TRBJ2-1, reads EAGVAQSPRYKIIEKRQSVAFWCNPISGHATLYWYQQILGQGPKLLIQFQNNGVVDDSQLPKDRFSAERLKGVDSTLKIQPAKLEDSAVYLCASSLALAGSYNEQFFGPGTRLTVL.

V and J are TRBV30 and TRBJ2-7, with a tentative D call TRBD1 (6 bases). The CDR3 is 16 amino acids. The germline V and J ends were trimmed by 0 bases and 0 bases, with 15 bases remaining between them. Germline CDR1 GTSNPN, CDR2 SVGIG (reference sequence). CDR3: CAWSVSDSPSSYEQYF. The CDR3, as DNA: TGTGCCTGGAGTGTTTCGGACAGCCCAAGCTCCTACGAGCAGTACTTC.